These 4 T cell receptor beta chains originate from one sample sequenced in a study of T cell changes during pregnancy in multiple sclerosis. Clones were sequenced by immunoSEQ multiplex PCR, and TCRdb holds only the in-frame ones, with some missing. This repertoire shows about 59,000 clones, 94% found once; its top ten account for around 2.5%. Source: CD8+ T cells from peripheral blood mononuclear cells, taken after pregnancy. The origin of the receptors is a female donor with multiple sclerosis, enrolled in a pregnancy study.

The rearrangement links TRBV9 to TRBJ1-2; TRBD1 might be the D (6 bases). Germline V lookup: CDR1 SGDLS, CDR2 YYNGEE. The CDR3 has 15 residues. Trimming took off 4 bases at V and 4 bases at J, with 17 bases between the two ends. The CDR3 is CASSPRDGGVYGYTF. DNA for the CDR3: TGTGCCAGCAGCCCCAGGGATGGGGGCGTCTATGGCTACACCTTC.

This clone was found once. The gene calls are TRBV28 and TRBJ1-5, with D possibly being TRBD1 (6 bases). CDR3 size: 15 residues. V dropped 3 bases and J dropped 2 bases, with 11 bases sitting between them. Germline V gene data show CDR1 as MDHEN and CDR2 as SYDVKM. In nucleotides, the CDR3 is TGTGCCAGCAGTTTGATGGGGGCAGGCAATCAGCCCCAGCATTTT. This sequence encodes CASSLMGAGNQPQHF.

CDR3 in amino acids: CASSGGVGLSTDTQYF. The CDR3 DNA sequence: TGTGCCAGCAGTGGGGGGGTGGGACTTAGCACAGATACGCAGTATTTT. V is TRBV27 and J is TRBJ2-3, with TRBD2 identical over 7 bases. This CDR3 region has 16 residues. CDR1 and CDR2 (germline): MNHEY, SMNVEV (reference sequence). Trimming took 5 bases from V and 0 from J; bases not matched to a gene: 8.

The chain carries TRBV4-2 and TRBJ2-3; no clear D gene. V was trimmed by 1 base and J by 0 bases, leaving 5 bases between them. CDR3 size: 14 residues. Germline V lookup: CDR1 LGHNA, CDR2 YNFKEQ. This CDR3 reads CASSQGVSTDTQYF. Written as DNA, the CDR3 is TGTGCCAGCAGCCAAGGAGTCAGCACAGATACGCAGTATTTT.